The clone carrying this T cell receptor (beta chain) has just a few counts. Its antigen is currently unknown. The CDR3 contains 14 residues. V lost 6 bases and J lost 7, with 13 bases in between. Germline CDR1 reads KGHSH; CDR2 reads LQKENI. TCRdb re-called the RT-PCR reads through MiXCR, storing one row per CDR3 protein. In the table there are roughly 780,000 distinct CDR3 sequences, under 20% of which are singletons. The sample is drawn from a study of response to subunit inactivated influenza vaccine. Study-level findings and limits: Only a handful of new T cells, the authors suggested, are recruited with each seasonal influenza vaccination.

Material: PBMCs from blood, obtained around 5 days after vaccination. The TCR sequence derives from a man in his forties or fifties who received an inactivated influenza vaccine. J is TRBJ1-6 and V is TRBV18, with D unresolved. The chain's CDR3 is CASSVDWENSPLHF. CDR3 sequence (DNA): TGTGCCAGCTCGGTGGACTGGGAAAATTCACCCCTCCACTTT.